A selection of T cell receptor beta chains follows, all from one sample in a study of shared clonotypes between healthy human individuals. TCRdb's table, derived via immunoSEQ multiplex PCR, lists solely in-frame clones and lacks some. This sample has some 2,000,000 clones, with around 95% found just once. Material: naive CD4+ T cells sorted from blood. All receptors derive from a man aged 18 to 30 in good health. CDR3s include the opening cysteine and the closing phenylalanine or tryptophan. Each record gives: CDR3 protein, CDR3 DNA, J gene, D gene, V gene, clone size. D genes are given only for firm matches. Size is stated for part of the rows, as once, few or many counts, or as a class when the clone is expanded.

CDR3: CASSLAVSPPWEQYF
DNA: TGCGCCAGCAGCTTGGCCGTGAGCCCCCCTTGGGAGCAGTACTTC
J: TRBJ2-7
D: NA
V: TRBV5-1
size: NA

CDR3: CASRPGGSYNSPLHF
DNA: TGTGCCAGCAGACCCGGGGGTTCCTATAATTCACCCCTCCACTTT
J: TRBJ1-6
D: NA
V: TRBV6-5
size: NA

CDR3: CATSRGLGNSPLHF
DNA: TGTGCCACCAGCAGAGGCCTGGGTAATTCACCCCTCCACTTT
J: TRBJ1-6
D: NA
V: TRBV15
size: NA

CDR3: CASAPQAGGAGNTIYF
DNA: TGTGCCAGCGCCCCTCAGGCAGGGGGCGCCGGAAACACCATATATTTT
J: TRBJ1-3
D: TRBD1
V: TRBV28
size: NA

CDR3: CASSDSGNSGANVLTF
DNA: TGTGCCAGCAGTGACTCGGGGAACTCTGGGGCCAACGTCCTGACTTTC
J: TRBJ2-6
D: NA
V: TRBV6-4
size: NA

CDR3: CASSVAGTGNQPQHF
DNA: TGTGCCAGCAGCGTAGCGGGGACAGGAAATCAGCCCCAGCATTTT
J: TRBJ1-5
D: TRBD1
V: TRBV9
size: once

CDR3: CASSDRTVGELFF
DNA: TGTGCCAGCAGTGACCGGACTGTGGGGGAGCTGTTTTTT
J: TRBJ2-2
D: NA
V: TRBV6-1
size: NA

CDR3: CASSLEEGNQPQHF
DNA: TGTGCCAGCAGCTTAGAGGAGGGGAATCAGCCCCAGCATTTT
J: TRBJ1-5
D: NA
V: TRBV11-3
size: NA

CDR3: CASSLGPGYSGNTIYF
DNA: TGTGCCAGCAGCTTAGGCCCAGGGTACTCTGGAAACACCATATATTTT
J: TRBJ1-3
D: NA
V: TRBV7-2
size: NA

CDR3: CASSPGRNYPTGNTGELFF
DNA: TGTGCCAGCTCACCAGGTCGTAACTACCCGACAGGGAACACCGGGGAGCTGTTTTTT
J: TRBJ2-2
D: NA
V: TRBV18
size: NA

CDR3: CASSVSGEGVSGNTIYF
DNA: TGTGCCAGCAGCGTGTCGGGTGAGGGGGTCTCTGGAAACACCATATATTTT
J: TRBJ1-3
D: NA
V: TRBV9
size: NA

CDR3: CASSRGGPEAFF
DNA: TGTGCCAGCAGCAGGGGAGGTCCTGAAGCTTTCTTT
J: TRBJ1-1
D: NA
V: TRBV6-5
size: NA

CDR3: CAISVKGLYTDTQYF
DNA: TGTGCCATCAGTGTCAAAGGGCTATACACAGATACGCAGTATTTT
J: TRBJ2-3
D: NA
V: TRBV10-3
size: NA

CDR3: CASSLALGMHEQYF
DNA: TGTGCCAGCAGCTTGGCCTTAGGGATGCACGAGCAGTACTTC
J: TRBJ2-7
D: NA
V: TRBV5-5
size: NA

CDR3: CASSETGWVYGYTF
DNA: TGTGCCAGCAGTGAGACAGGGTGGGTCTATGGCTACACCTTC
J: TRBJ1-2
D: TRBD1
V: TRBV6-1
size: NA

CDR3: CASSEEREAFF
DNA: TGTGCCAGCAGTGAAGAGAGGGAAGCTTTCTTT
J: TRBJ1-1
D: NA
V: TRBV6-1
size: NA

CDR3: CASSFDGSNQPQHF
DNA: TGCGCCAGCAGTTTCGACGGTAGCAATCAGCCCCAGCATTTT
J: TRBJ1-5
D: NA
V: TRBV5-1
size: NA

CDR3: CASSPGAAGYTF
DNA: TGTGCCAGTAGCCCGGGGGCGGCTGGCTACACCTTC
J: TRBJ1-2
D: NA
V: TRBV19
size: once

CDR3: CATSTRGHEQYF
DNA: TGTGCCACCAGCACCCGGGGCCACGAGCAGTACTTC
J: TRBJ2-7
D: NA
V: TRBV15
size: NA

CDR3: CATGSLIRGTEAFF
DNA: TGTGCCACTGGCAGTTTGATCCGGGGCACTGAAGCTTTCTTT
J: TRBJ1-1
D: NA
V: TRBV19
size: NA

CDR3: CASRGSPGEQFF
DNA: TGTGCCAGCCGGGGAAGCCCTGGTGAGCAGTTCTTC
J: TRBJ2-1
D: NA
V: TRBV6-5
size: NA